The 17 T cell receptor beta chains reported below all come from one sample, sequenced in a study of blood T cell repertoires in COVID-19. Produced via immunoSEQ multiplex PCR; TCRdb's table is partial and in-frame only. The profile shows about 370,000 clones, nearly 90% of them singletons. Sequenced: peripheral blood. The receptors come from a man aged 18 to 30 with active or convalescent COVID-19.

This sequence joins TRBV7-9 and TRBJ2-7; 11 positions match TRBD1. The germline V gene encodes CDR1 SEHNR and CDR2 FQNEAQ (reference sequence). CDR3 length equals 16 residues. J was trimmed by 3 bases and V by 2 bases; bases with no gene match: 6. The CDR3 DNA follows: TGTGCCAGCAGCTTAACCTCTGGGACAGGGGGCTACGAGCAGTACTTC. This sequence encodes CASSLTSGTGGYEQYF.

The chain is built from TRBV5-1 and TRBJ1-4, with D unclear. CDR1 and CDR2 from the germline V gene are SGHRS and YFSETQ. The CDR3 extends over 15 amino acids. The V gene lost 0 bases and the J gene lost 4 bases, with 10 bases spanning the gap. This chain's CDR3 is CASSLVSNHNEKLFF. In DNA form, the CDR3 reads TGCGCCAGCAGCTTGGTCTCTAACCATAATGAAAAACTGTTTTTT.

CDR3 bases: TGTGCCAGCAGCGGCAGGAATCAGCCCCAGCATTTT. Its protein is CASSGRNQPQHF. The J gene is TRBJ1-5, the V gene TRBV2; D is uncertain. Trimming shortened V by 6 bases and J by 4 bases, and 7 bases separated the two germline ends. Germline CDR1 SNHLY, CDR2 FYNNEI. CDR3 length: 12 residues.

The chain's CDR3 is CASSTRGGGYTF. The DNA of the CDR3 is TGTGCCAGTAGCACTCGAGGGGGCGGCTACACCTTC. This sequence joins TRBV19 and TRBJ1-2; 7 bases align to TRBD1. The CDR3 runs to 12 residues. Germline V gene data show CDR1 as LNHDA and CDR2 as SQIVND (reference sequence). J lost 8 bases, V lost 6 bases, and 6 bases had no gene match.

The chain combines TRBV6-5 with TRBJ2-4; TRBD2 aligns across 7 bases. CDR3 length: 14 amino acids. Losses at the gene ends were 10 bases for V and 7 bases for J; bases not matched to a gene: 13. CDR1 MNHEY and CDR2 SVGAGI come from the germline V gene. This CDR3 reads CATSGTREGNIQYF. The CDR3 nucleotides read TGTGCCACATCCGGGACGAGGGAGGGGAACATTCAGTACTTC.

CDR3 residues: CASSYETSGMEQYF. The CDR3 bases are TGTGCCAGCAGTTACGAGACTAGCGGGATGGAGCAGTACTTC. The chain employs TRBV6-5 and TRBJ2-7, with 11 bases aligning to TRBD2. The CDR3 has 14 amino acids. The germline CDR1 and CDR2 sequences are MNHEY and SVGAGI. V trimming: 2 bases; J trimming: 7 bases; junction bases outside the gene matches: 4.

The chain uses TRBV4-1 and TRBJ2-7, with TRBD2 matching 7 bases. The CDR3 covers 15 residues. Germline V lookup: CDR1 MGHRA, CDR2 YSYEKL. The junction had 10 bases not matched to a gene; V was cut back by 4 bases and J by 4 bases. This chain's CDR3 is CASSPSGGRAYEQYF. The CDR3 region has the DNA TGCGCCAGCAGCCCCTCGGGGGGTAGGGCTTACGAGCAGTACTTC.

This clone was seen only a few times. This chain joins TRBV6-4 and TRBJ1-2; D unclear. The germline V gene encodes CDR1 MRHNA and CDR2 SNTAGT. CDR3 length: 13 residues. The V and J ends lost 5 bases and 4 bases respectively, with 11 bases between them. The CDR3: CASSPNSGYGYTF. In DNA form, the CDR3 reads TGTGCCAGCAGTCCGAATTCCGGCTATGGCTACACCTTC.

This clone was detected only once. This chain links TRBV28 with TRBJ2-1, with D possibly TRBD2 on 6 matching bases. V dropped 3 bases and J dropped 8 bases, with 17 bases sitting between them. This CDR3 comprises 15 residues. Germline assignment: CDR1 MDHEN and CDR2 SYDVKM. Here the CDR3 DNA reads TGTGCCAGCAGTTTGGAGGCGGGGTTTCGGCATGAGCAGTTCTTC. The encoded protein is CASSLEAGFRHEQFF.

There are a few counts of this clone. The chain employs TRBV27 and TRBJ1-4; tentative D call: TRBD1 (6 bases). V lost 4 bases and J 7 bases, leaving 13 bases between the germline ends. The V gene's germline CDR1 is MNHEY and CDR2 SMNVEV (reference sequence). This CDR3 contains 14 residues. CDR3 sequence: CASSSAGEGEKLFF. The CDR3 DNA follows: TGTGCCAGCAGTTCGGCAGGGGAGGGTGAAAAACTGTTTTTT.

In this sample, this clone turned up once. The chain uses TRBV24-1 and TRBJ2-7, with TRBD1 matching 7 bases. The CDR3 has 13 residues. V lost 4 bases, J lost 7 bases, and 6 bases stayed unmatched. Germline values: CDR1 KGHDR, CDR2 SFDVKD. The CDR3 region is CATSETGRWEQYF. DNA for the CDR3: TGTGCCACCAGTGAGACAGGGAGATGGGAGCAGTACTTC.

This chain connects TRBV15 to TRBJ1-5; D might be TRBD1 (5 bases). Per germline, CDR1 LNHNV and CDR2 YYDKDF (reference sequence). CDR3 length: 14 amino acids. The V and J ends lost 5 bases and 7 bases respectively, with 15 bases between them. The CDR3 nucleotides read TGTGCCACCAGCCCTCGCGTGGGACTCCAGCCCCAGCATTTT. The encoded protein is CATSPRVGLQPQHF. Full variable domain (missing parts from reference TRBV15 and TRBJ1-5): DAMVIQNPRYQVTQFGKPVTLSCSQTLNHNVMYWYQQKSSQAPKLLFHYYDKDFNNEADTPDNFQSRRPNTSFCFLDIRSPGLGDTAMYLCATSPRVGLQPQHFGDGTRLSIL.

The table lists this clone with a count of one. The chain links TRBV29-1 to TRBJ1-1; 8 bases line up with TRBD1. The CDR3 loop spans 14 amino acids. The germline CDR1 and CDR2 sequences are SQVTM and ANQGSEA. The V and J ends lost 7 bases and 2 bases, in that order; junction bases with no gene match: 9. CDR3 protein: CSGTGLGSNTEAFF. Written as DNA, the CDR3 is TGCAGCGGGACAGGGCTGGGGTCCAACACTGAAGCTTTCTTT. Full variable domain (outside the CDR3, taken from reference TRBV29-1 and TRBJ1-1): SAVISQKPSRDICQRGTSLTIQCQVDSQVTMMFWYRQQPGQSLTLIATANQGSEATYESGFVIDKFPISRPNLTFSTLTVSNMSPEDSSIYLCSGTGLGSNTEAFFGQGTRLTVV.

The rearrangement uses TRBV20-1 and TRBJ2-7; 12 bases align to TRBD2. Unmatched junction bases numbered 6, after V lost 3 bases and J lost 3 bases. This CDR3 is built from 15 residues. CDR1 and CDR2 (germline): DFQATT, SNEGSKA (reference sequence). As DNA, the CDR3 is TGCAGTGCTAGTAGGACTAGCGGGATAAACTACGAGCAGTACTTC. This encodes CSASRTSGINYEQYF.

J is TRBJ1-1 and V is TRBV7-2, with TRBD1 matching 7 bases. The CDR3 extends over 15 amino acids. Looked up from germline, CDR1 is SGHTA and CDR2 is FQGNSA. The junction had 12 bases not matched to a gene; V was cut back by 3 bases and J by 8 bases. CDR3 amino acids: CASSLMRQGVGEAFF. In DNA form, the CDR3 reads TGTGCCAGCAGCTTGATGAGACAGGGAGTTGGCGAAGCTTTCTTT.

The V and J genes are TRBV29-1 and TRBJ1-2; 7 nucleotides line up with TRBD1. The CDR3 runs 14 residues. Trimming cost V 6 bases and J 2 bases; bases outside gene matches: 9. Germline CDR1 SQVTM, CDR2 ANQGSEA. The CDR3 DNA sequence: TGCAGCGTCTGGACAGGCGGTCCAAACTATGGCTACACCTTC. It translates to CSVWTGGPNYGYTF.

V gene TRBV4-1 combines with J gene TRBJ1-4; tentative D call: TRBD1 (5 bases). CDR3 size: 16 residues. CDR1 is MGHRA and CDR2 is YSYEKL in the germline V gene. V was trimmed by 1 base and J by 3 bases, leaving 12 bases between them. The chain's CDR3 is CASSQGAGLSNEKLFF. The CDR3 DNA sequence: TGCGCCAGCAGCCAAGGGGCAGGGTTATCTAATGAAAAACTGTTTTTT.